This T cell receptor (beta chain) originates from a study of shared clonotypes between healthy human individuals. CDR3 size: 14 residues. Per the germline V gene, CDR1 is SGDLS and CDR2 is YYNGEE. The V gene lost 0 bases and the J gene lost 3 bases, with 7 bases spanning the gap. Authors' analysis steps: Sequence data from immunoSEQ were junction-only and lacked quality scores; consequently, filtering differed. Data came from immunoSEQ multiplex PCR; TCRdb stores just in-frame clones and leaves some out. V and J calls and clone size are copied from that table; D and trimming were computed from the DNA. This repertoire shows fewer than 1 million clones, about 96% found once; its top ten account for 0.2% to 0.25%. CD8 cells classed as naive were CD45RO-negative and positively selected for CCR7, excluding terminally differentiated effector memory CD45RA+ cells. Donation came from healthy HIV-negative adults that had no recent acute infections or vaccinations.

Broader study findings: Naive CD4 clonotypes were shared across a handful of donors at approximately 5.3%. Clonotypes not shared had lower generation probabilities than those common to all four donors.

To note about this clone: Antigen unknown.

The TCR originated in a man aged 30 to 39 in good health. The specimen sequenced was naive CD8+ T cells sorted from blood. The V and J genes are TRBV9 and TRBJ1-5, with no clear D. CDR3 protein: CASSVEGYNQPQHF. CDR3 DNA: TGTGCCAGCAGCGTAGAGGGTTACAATCAGCCCCAGCATTTT.